This T cell receptor beta chain was found in a study of cytomegalovirus exposure and HLA in healthy donors. This PCR relied on a set of 60 Vbeta primers and 13 Jbeta primers. Assay used: immunoSEQ multiplex PCR; TCRdb lists only in-frame clones, some missing. This table holds more than 110,000 clones, approximately 63% found once. The sequence derives from a woman aged 60-75 years in good health and CMV-seropositive. The sequencing sample was made of PBMCs.

CDR3 in DNA: TGTGCCAGCAGCCCCACGGGGGGTATAGGGACCCAGTACTTC. Translated: CASSPTGGIGTQYF. The chain carries TRBV9 and TRBJ2-5; 7 bases match TRBD2. CDR1 is SGDLS and CDR2 is YYNGEE in the germline V gene. J gave up 7 bases and V 4 bases, and 10 bases lay outside the gene matches. CDR3 length equals 14 residues.